This record looks at one TCR beta chain sequence and its context. This specimen comes from a study of T cells expressing NK-cell markers. Study at large: The study drew TCR beta repertoires from sorted CD3+CD56+NKG2C+, CD3+CD56+NKG2C- and CD3+CD56-NKG2C+ T cells. Serological testing identified seven of the eight sequenced donors as HCMV-seropositive and one as seronegative.

The CDR3 covers 14 residues. Germline lookup yields CDR1 SGDLS and CDR2 YYNGEE. TCRdb reprocessed the 5' RACE reads and keeps a single row for each CDR3 protein, giving no DNA. This sample's clone table lists around 470,000 distinct CDR3 sequences. The sample consisted of blood T cells: a sorted CD56 or NKG2C T cell subset, CD4+ or CD8+ T cells, or bulk PBMC T cells (not recorded which). The source of this sequence is a woman aged 50 to 60 in good health. V and J are TRBV9 and TRBJ1-3. The CDR3 is CASSPQVGGNTIYF.